This TCR beta chain emerged from a study of OX40 agonist ivuxolimab in advanced cancers. The overall study: Ivuxolimab is an agonistic anti-OX40 (CD134) antibody, and patients were treated with it. Patients received ivuxolimab, an intravenous treatment, every 2 weeks at 0.01 to 10 mg/kg. General observations from the study: People who partly responded at 0.1-3.0 mg/kg had some of the least clonal expansion seen.

The CDR3 contains 14 residues. Germline values: CDR1 GTSNPN, CDR2 SVGIG (reference sequence). The germline V and J ends were trimmed by 5 bases and 4 bases, with 15 bases remaining between them. People who had autoimmune disease history or systemic immunosuppression were excluded. A word on this clone: Its specificity is not known.

This table comes from immunoSEQ multiplex PCR, and its TCRdb copy is limited to in-frame clones, with some not included. The table lists tens of thousands of clones, just under 95% of them singletons. Sequenced material: CD4+ or CD8+ T cells sorted from blood, taken in a trial of the OX40 agonist ivuxolimab. The chain links TRBV30 to TRBJ1-3; D ambiguous. The receptor was derived from an adult with an advanced solid tumor such as melanoma, head and neck, liver or kidney cancer. For the CDR3, the DNA is TGTGCCTGGGCCCCCTCTGGTGGCGGAAACACCATATATTTT. This encodes CAWAPSGGGNTIYF. The entire variable domain, with the rest obtained from reference TRBV30 and TRBJ1-3, is as follows: SQTIHQWPATLVQPVGSPLSLECTVEGTSNPNLYWYRQAAGRGLQLLFYSVGIGQISSEVPQNLSASRPQDRQFILSSKKLLLSDSGFYLCAWAPSGGGNTIYFGEGSWLTVV.